Presented here are 17 T cell receptor beta chains from one specimen sequenced in a study of cytomegalovirus exposure and HLA in healthy donors (TCRdb year 2017). The library was obtained by the immunoSEQ multiplex PCR assay. The multiplex PCR relied on a mix of 60 forward primers for TCR Vbeta segments and 13 reverse primers for TCR Jbeta segments. TCRdb provides this immuneACCESS table in a form limited to in-frame rearrangements. Some clones are lacking; in checked studies, under half of them reflect an unresolved V gene, and why the rest are absent is not known. The sample table lists 150,000 to 200,000 clones, around 85% of them with a count of one. Of the sample, more than 1.5% falls within the top ten clones. The sample taken for sequencing was PBMCs. The source is a man younger than 35 in good health and CMV-seronegative.

The chain couples TRBV10-3 to TRBJ2-3; weak D call: TRBD1 (5 bases). Germline V gene sequence: CDR1 ENHRY, CDR2 SYGVKD. The CDR3 has 16 residues. V lost 0 bases and J lost 0, with 10 bases in between. The CDR3, as DNA: TGTGCCATCAGTGAGTCAAGACAGACTAGCACAGATACGCAGTATTTT. This codes for CAISESRQTSTDTQYF.

V usage is TRBV18 and J usage is TRBJ2-7; 8 nucleotides line up with TRBD2. CDR1 is KGHSH, CDR2 LQKENI, per germline. This CDR3 is built from 20 residues. V lost 0 bases to trimming and J lost 7 bases; unmatched junction nucleotides: 23. CDR3 amino acids: CASSPPGSGMIENYDWEQYF. As DNA, the CDR3 is TGTGCCAGCTCACCACCGGGTAGCGGGATGATTGAGAACTATGACTGGGAGCAGTACTTC.

V usage is TRBV7-2 and J usage is TRBJ1-6; D is uncertain. V was shortened by 3 bases and J by 6 bases, with 6 bases between the two germline ends. The CDR3 length is 13 residues. Germline CDR1 and CDR2: SGHTA and FQGNSA. CDR3 in amino acids: CASSLNSNSPLHF. The CDR3 region has the DNA TGTGCCAGCAGCTTGAACAGTAATTCACCCCTCCACTTT.

V is TRBV4-2 and J is TRBJ2-3; D may be TRBD1 (5 bases). Germline V gene lookup returns CDR1 LGHNA and CDR2 YNFKEQ. The CDR3 contains 15 residues. The V gene lost 5 bases and the J gene lost 3 bases, with 15 bases spanning the gap. The CDR3 region has the DNA TGTGCCAGCAGCAAAGGTGGGTCAGGGACAGATACGCAGTATTTT. Translation gives CASSKGGSGTDTQYF.

This chain joins TRBV2 and TRBJ2-2; D is perhaps TRBD2 (6 bases). V shed 3 bases and J shed 5 bases, with 10 bases lying between them. CDR3 size: 14 residues. CDR1 and CDR2 (germline): SNHLY, FYNNEI. The CDR3 loop reads CASSERLVTGELFF. The CDR3 DNA follows: TGTGCCAGCAGTGAGAGACTAGTTACCGGGGAGCTGTTTTTT.

The rearrangement uses TRBV14 and TRBJ1-2, with D perhaps TRBD1 (6 bases). The CDR3 runs to 16 residues. Per the germline V gene, CDR1 is SGHDN and CDR2 is FVKESK. V lost 0 bases and J 3 bases, leaving 14 bases between the germline ends. This chain's CDR3 is CASSQDSTAGDYGYTF. For the CDR3, the DNA is TGTGCCAGCAGCCAAGACTCAACCGCAGGGGACTATGGCTACACCTTC.

This clone was observed once. The chain links TRBV2 to TRBJ1-1, with a weak D call TRBD1 (6 bases). This CDR3 has 13 amino acids. Per the germline V gene, CDR1 is SNHLY and CDR2 is FYNNEI. The V end lost 1 base, the J end lost 7 bases, and 10 bases lay between the germline ends. The CDR3 here is CASSEDRALEAFF. The CDR3 DNA reads TGTGCCAGCAGTGAAGACAGGGCCCTTGAAGCTTTCTTT.

This clone was observed once. The chain is built from TRBV7-8 and TRBJ2-5, with 7 bases fitting TRBD1. The DNA end is a closer match to TRBJ2-7, so the J assignment may be wrong. This CDR3 contains 14 residues. Germline V CDR1 and CDR2: SGHVS, FQNEAQ. The CDR3 nucleotides read TGTGCCAGCAGCACAGGGACAGAGTTTAACGAGCAGTACTTC. Translating gives CASSTGTEFNEQYF.

V usage is TRBV5-4 and J usage is TRBJ2-1; 11 positions agree with TRBD2. The CDR3 runs 15 residues. J gave up 8 bases and V 4 bases, and 8 bases lay outside the gene matches. Looked up from germline, CDR1 is SGHNT and CDR2 is YYREEE (reference sequence). For the CDR3, the DNA is TGTGCCAGCAGCCTAACTAGCGGGAGTCTATATGAGCAGTTCTTC. It translates to CASSLTSGSLYEQFF.

The chain is built from TRBV27 and TRBJ2-1; TRBD2 agrees at 11 bases. The length of the CDR3 is 17 residues. The V segment lost 0 bases and the J segment 2 bases; nucleotides outside the gene matches: 3. Germline V gene lookup returns CDR1 MNHEY and CDR2 SMNVEV (reference sequence). CDR3 sequence: CASSLSQLAGAYNEQFF. CDR3 in DNA: TGTGCCAGCAGTTTATCGCAACTAGCGGGAGCCTACAATGAGCAGTTCTTC.

The chain uses TRBV7-3 and TRBJ2-1; weak D call: TRBD2 (6 bases). V was trimmed by 5 bases and J by 8 bases, leaving 16 bases between them. This CDR3 is 14 amino acids long. Germline CDR1 and CDR2: SGHTA and FQGTGA. This CDR3 is CASSPSAGMDEQFF. In DNA, the CDR3 is TGTGCCAGCAGCCCCTCTGCGGGAATGGATGAGCAGTTCTTC. The whole variable domain, remainder taken from reference TRBV7-3 and TRBJ2-1, is GAGVSQTPSNKVTEKGKYVELRCDPISGHTALYWYRQSLGQGPEFLIYFQGTGAADDSGLPNDRFFAVRPEGSVSTLKIQRTERGDSAVYLCASSPSAGMDEQFFGPGTRLTVL.

The J gene is TRBJ1-4, the V gene TRBV7-8; tentative D call: TRBD1 (5 bases). CDR3 length: 18 residues. V dropped 1 base and J dropped 0 bases, with 15 bases sitting between them. Per germline, CDR1 SGHVS and CDR2 FQNEAQ. The CDR3 spells CASSLESRVFATNEKLFF. The CDR3 nucleotides are TGTGCCAGCAGCTTAGAATCCAGGGTATTTGCAACTAATGAAAAACTGTTTTTT.

V usage is TRBV14 and J usage is TRBJ2-7; 8 positions match TRBD2. CDR3 length: 12 residues. Germline V gene data show CDR1 as SGHDN and CDR2 as FVKESK. V lost 1 base, J lost 11 bases, and 4 bases stayed unmatched. CDR3 DNA: TGTGCCAGCAGCCAAGCCGGGACTAGAAAGTACTTC. It is translated as CASSQAGTRKYF.

J is TRBJ1-2 and V is TRBV7-9; D remains unclear. Trimming pared 1 base from V and 2 bases from J, leaving 11 bases between. The CDR3 extends over 15 amino acids. The germline CDR1 and CDR2 sequences are SEHNR and FQNEAQ (reference sequence). CDR3: CASSLGGRANYGYTF. The CDR3, as DNA: TGTGCCAGCAGCTTAGGAGGCAGAGCAAACTATGGCTACACCTTC.

The V call is TRBV10-3, the J call TRBJ1-2, with 8 bases lining up with TRBD1. Trimming removed 4 bases from V and 3 bases from J; junction bases left unmatched: 7. CDR3 length: 15 amino acids. Per the germline V gene, CDR1 is ENHRY and CDR2 is SYGVKD. The CDR3 DNA is TGTGCCATCAGTGGTCCAAAACAGGGGGACTATGGCTACACCTTC. It specifies CAISGPKQGDYGYTF.

Only one count was recorded for this clone. The V call is TRBV5-6, the J call TRBJ1-1, with 8 bases that match TRBD1. Germline-derived CDR1 and CDR2 are SGHDT and YYEEEE. The CDR3 has 14 amino acids. Trimming took 3 bases from V and 3 from J; bases not matched to a gene: 4. The CDR3 protein is CASSWDRRDTEAFF. In DNA form, the CDR3 reads TGTGCCAGCAGCTGGGACAGGAGGGACACTGAAGCTTTCTTT.

V is TRBV4-3 and J is TRBJ1-5; D is perhaps TRBD1 (5 bases). The V gene lost 0 bases and the J gene lost 5 bases, with 8 bases spanning the gap. Germline assignment: CDR1 LGHNA and CDR2 YSLEER. This CDR3 comprises 14 residues. This CDR3 is CASSQDIGDQPQHF. The CDR3 DNA sequence: TGCGCCAGCAGCCAAGATATAGGGGATCAGCCCCAGCATTTT.